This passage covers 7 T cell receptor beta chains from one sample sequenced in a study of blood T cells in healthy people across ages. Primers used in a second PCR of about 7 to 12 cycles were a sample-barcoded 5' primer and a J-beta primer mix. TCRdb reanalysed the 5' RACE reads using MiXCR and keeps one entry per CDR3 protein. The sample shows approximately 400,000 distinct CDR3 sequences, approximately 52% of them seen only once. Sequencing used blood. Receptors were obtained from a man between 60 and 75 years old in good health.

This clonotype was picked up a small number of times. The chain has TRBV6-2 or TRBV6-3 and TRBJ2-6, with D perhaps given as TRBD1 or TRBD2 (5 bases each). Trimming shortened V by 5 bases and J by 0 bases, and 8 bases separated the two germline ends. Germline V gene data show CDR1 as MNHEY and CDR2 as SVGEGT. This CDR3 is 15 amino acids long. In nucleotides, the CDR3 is TGTGCCAGCAGTGGGGGACGCTCTGGGGCCAACGTCCTGACTTTC. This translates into CASSGGRSGANVLTF.

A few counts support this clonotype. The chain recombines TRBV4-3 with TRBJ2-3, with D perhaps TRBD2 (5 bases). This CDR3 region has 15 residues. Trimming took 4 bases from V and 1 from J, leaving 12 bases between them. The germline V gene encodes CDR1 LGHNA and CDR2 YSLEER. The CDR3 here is CASSLQTGGTDTQYF. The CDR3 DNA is TGCGCCAGCAGCCTCCAGACCGGGGGCACAGATACGCAGTATTTT.

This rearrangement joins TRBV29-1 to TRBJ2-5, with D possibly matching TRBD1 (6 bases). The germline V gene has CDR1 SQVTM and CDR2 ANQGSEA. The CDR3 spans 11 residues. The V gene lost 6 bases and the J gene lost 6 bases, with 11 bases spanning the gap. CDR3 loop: CSVHTGKTQYF. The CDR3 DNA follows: TGCAGCGTGCATACAGGGAAGACCCAGTACTTC.

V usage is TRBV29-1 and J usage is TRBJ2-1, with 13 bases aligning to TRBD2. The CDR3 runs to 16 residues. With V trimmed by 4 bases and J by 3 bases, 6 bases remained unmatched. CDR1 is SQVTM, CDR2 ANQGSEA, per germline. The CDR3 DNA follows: TGCAGCGTTGGGGGGACTAGCGGGACTAGCTACAATGAGCAGTTCTTC. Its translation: CSVGGTSGTSYNEQFF.

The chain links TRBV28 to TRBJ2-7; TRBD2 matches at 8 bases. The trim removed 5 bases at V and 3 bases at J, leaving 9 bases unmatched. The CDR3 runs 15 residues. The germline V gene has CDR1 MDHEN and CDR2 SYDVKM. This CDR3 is CASSPAGTRDYEQYF. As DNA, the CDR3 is TGTGCCAGCAGTCCGGCCGGGACTAGGGACTACGAGCAGTACTTC.

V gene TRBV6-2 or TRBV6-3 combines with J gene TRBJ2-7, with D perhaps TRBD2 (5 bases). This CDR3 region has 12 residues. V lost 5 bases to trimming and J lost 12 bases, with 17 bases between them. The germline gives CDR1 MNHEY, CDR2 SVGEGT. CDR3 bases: TGTGCCAGCAGTCTCCCAGCTGGAGAGGGGTACTTC. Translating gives CASSLPAGEGYF.

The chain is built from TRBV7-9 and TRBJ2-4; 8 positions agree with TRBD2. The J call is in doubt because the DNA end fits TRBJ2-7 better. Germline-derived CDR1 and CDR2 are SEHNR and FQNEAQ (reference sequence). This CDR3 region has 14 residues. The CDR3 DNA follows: TGTGCCAGCAGCCCCCCGGGACTAGCCTACGAGCAGTACTTC. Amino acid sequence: CASSPPGLAYEQYF.